The sequence of this TCR beta chain was determined in a study of human T cells and chemical hapten exposure. The study, taken as a whole, reports: Donors, who had alopecia, may show an immune response that differs from healthy people's.

Details on this clonotype: Its specificity is not known.

Within the library, unique molecular identifiers were attached to each individual cDNA molecule. TCRdb re-called the RACE reads with MiXCR, one entry per CDR3 protein. The repertoire holds roughly 150,000 distinct CDR3 sequences, with 12% as singletons. The time point: patch test 2, 6 weeks after DPC sensitization. As for treatment: therapeutic diphenylcyclopropenone sensitization with weekly scalp DPC. The TCR comes from a woman aged 50 to 60 with alopecia areata. Some clones in this sample may be carry-over from other donors' samples. The sequencing used whole blood, collected in connection with sensitization to the hapten diphenylcyclopropenone (DPC).

The CDR3 spells CASSPGTGNLFYGYTF. The DNA for the CDR3 is TGTGCCAGCAGTCCCGGGACAGGGAATCTTTTCTATGGCTACACCTTC. The gene calls are TRBV6-1 and TRBJ1-2; 9 nucleotides align to TRBD1. Germline CDR1 is MNHNS and CDR2 is SASEGT. CDR3 length: 16 residues. J was trimmed by 4 bases and V by 5 bases; bases with no gene match: 11.